This is a list of T cell receptor beta chains from one sample in a study of shared clonotypes between healthy human individuals. Method: immunoSEQ multiplex PCR; TCRdb's copy keeps in-frame clones and lacks some. The table lists millions of clones, roughly 91% of them singletons, with 1.5% to 2% in the top ten. Sequencing was performed on naive CD8+ T cells from PBMCs. The source of these receptors is a man between 18 and 35 years old in good health. Some clones in this sample may be carry-over from other donors' samples. The CDR3 runs from the conserved cysteine through the conserved F or W. Fields, in order: D gene, clone size, V gene, J gene, CDR3 DNA, CDR3 protein. The D gene is left open where the match is weak. Clone size is shown for a subset of rows, as once, few, many or a class of expanded clone.

d_call: TRBD2; clone_size: .; v_call: TRBV4-1; j_call: TRBJ2-1; cdr3_nt: TGCGCCAGCGCCCGGACTAGCGGGAGAGTCGTTGTCAATGAGCAGTTCTTC; cdr3_aa: CASARTSGRVVVNEQFF
d_call: .; clone_size: .; v_call: TRBV25-1; j_call: TRBJ2-7; cdr3_nt: TGTGCCACCCACCTCGCCCGGACCTGGGGTACCTACGAGCAGTACTTC; cdr3_aa: CATHLARTWGTYEQYF
d_call: .; clone_size: .; v_call: TRBV6-5; j_call: TRBJ1-5; cdr3_nt: TGTGCCAGCAGTCCAGGGAGGAATCAGCCCCAGCATTTT; cdr3_aa: CASSPGRNQPQHF
d_call: .; clone_size: few; v_call: TRBV9; j_call: TRBJ1-2; cdr3_nt: TGTGCCAGCAGCGTAGTCGGCTCAGCCTATGGCTACACCTTC; cdr3_aa: CASSVVGSAYGYTF
d_call: .; clone_size: .; v_call: TRBV4-1; j_call: TRBJ2-7; cdr3_nt: TGCGCCAGCAGCCAAGGGTCACTGGGAGAGTTCGGCTCCTACGAGCAGTACTTC; cdr3_aa: CASSQGSLGEFGSYEQYF
d_call: TRBD1; clone_size: .; v_call: TRBV6-1; j_call: TRBJ1-2; cdr3_nt: TGTGCCAGCAGTGAAGACAGGGGCTACTATGGCTACACCTTC; cdr3_aa: CASSEDRGYYGYTF
d_call: .; clone_size: .; v_call: TRBV28; j_call: TRBJ2-5; cdr3_nt: TGTGCCAGCAGTCCGCAGCGTTGGGGACAAGAGACCCAGTACTTC; cdr3_aa: CASSPQRWGQETQYF
d_call: .; clone_size: .; v_call: TRBV5-1; j_call: TRBJ2-1; cdr3_nt: TGCGCCAGCAGCCCTAGCGACTCCTACAATGAGCAGTTCTTC; cdr3_aa: CASSPSDSYNEQFF
d_call: .; clone_size: .; v_call: TRBV5-8; j_call: TRBJ1-1; cdr3_nt: TGTGCCAGCAGCTTAAATGGCGCTGAAGCTTTCTTT; cdr3_aa: CASSLNGAEAFF
d_call: .; clone_size: few; v_call: TRBV19; j_call: TRBJ1-1; cdr3_nt: TGTGCCAGTAGTCGAGGGGGGACTGAAGCTTTCTTT; cdr3_aa: CASSRGGTEAFF
d_call: .; clone_size: .; v_call: TRBV9; j_call: TRBJ2-1; cdr3_nt: TGTGCCAGCAGCGTTGGAGCGAATGAGCAGTTCTTC; cdr3_aa: CASSVGANEQFF
d_call: .; clone_size: .; v_call: TRBV19; j_call: TRBJ2-1; cdr3_nt: TGTGCCAGTAGTAGTCCCTACAGGGTCGATGAGCAGTTCTTC; cdr3_aa: CASSSPYRVDEQFF
d_call: TRBD1; clone_size: .; v_call: TRBV7-9; j_call: TRBJ1-4; cdr3_nt: TGTGCCAGCAGCTCCAGGGGGCTTGAAAAACTGTTTTTT; cdr3_aa: CASSSRGLEKLFF
d_call: .; clone_size: .; v_call: TRBV29-1; j_call: TRBJ2-7; cdr3_nt: TGCAGCGTGGCCGATAGGGGGAAAGCCTACGAGCAGTACTTC; cdr3_aa: CSVADRGKAYEQYF
d_call: TRBD1; clone_size: .; v_call: TRBV7-2; j_call: TRBJ2-5; cdr3_nt: TGTGCCAGCAGCCGGACAGGGGGCGTGGGAAAGACCCAGTACTTC; cdr3_aa: CASSRTGGVGKTQYF
d_call: .; clone_size: .; v_call: TRBV13; j_call: TRBJ2-2; cdr3_nt: TGTGCCAGCAGCGATCGTGTCGGGGAGCTGTTTTTT; cdr3_aa: CASSDRVGELFF
d_call: .; clone_size: .; v_call: TRBV7-7; j_call: TRBJ1-3; cdr3_nt: TGTGCCATTGTGTTAAAGGGAAACACCATATATTTT; cdr3_aa: CAIVLKGNTIYF
d_call: TRBD2; clone_size: .; v_call: TRBV27; j_call: TRBJ2-1; cdr3_nt: TGTGCCAGCCAAGCGGGAGTGGGCTACAATGAGCAGTTCTTC; cdr3_aa: CASQAGVGYNEQFF
d_call: .; clone_size: once; v_call: TRBV5-6; j_call: TRBJ2-7; cdr3_nt: TGTGCCAGCAGCTTGTCCCAGACTAACTTCTACCACTACGAGCAGTACTTC; cdr3_aa: CASSLSQTNFYHYEQYF
d_call: TRBD1; clone_size: .; v_call: TRBV5-1; j_call: TRBJ2-7; cdr3_nt: TGCGCCAGCAGCCACGGACAGGGGTCCTACGAGCAGTACTTC; cdr3_aa: CASSHGQGSYEQYF
d_call: .; clone_size: .; v_call: TRBV5-1; j_call: TRBJ2-7; cdr3_nt: TGCGCCAGCAGTGGTTCGGGTTCCTACGAGCAGTACTTC; cdr3_aa: CASSGSGSYEQYF
d_call: .; clone_size: .; v_call: TRBV28; j_call: TRBJ1-1; cdr3_nt: TGTGCCAGCAGTCCAGGGGTTTCCAGCACTGAAGCTTTCTTT; cdr3_aa: CASSPGVSSTEAFF
d_call: .; clone_size: .; v_call: TRBV4-1; j_call: TRBJ2-1; cdr3_nt: TGCGCCAGCAGCCAAGATAAGAGGGCGCAAGAGCAGTTCTTC; cdr3_aa: CASSQDKRAQEQFF
d_call: TRBD2; clone_size: .; v_call: TRBV7-9; j_call: TRBJ2-1; cdr3_nt: TGTGCCAGCAGCTTAACAGCGGGAGTAGTCTACAATGAGCAGTTCTTC; cdr3_aa: CASSLTAGVVYNEQFF
d_call: .; clone_size: few; v_call: TRBV5-1; j_call: TRBJ1-1; cdr3_nt: TGCGCCAGCAGCCTGGCGGGGGCACACACTGAAGCTTTCTTT; cdr3_aa: CASSLAGAHTEAFF
d_call: TRBD1; clone_size: .; v_call: TRBV2; j_call: TRBJ2-7; cdr3_nt: TGTGCCAGCAGCGAGGACAGGCCCTACGAGCAGTACTTC; cdr3_aa: CASSEDRPYEQYF
d_call: .; clone_size: .; v_call: TRBV6-5; j_call: TRBJ2-7; cdr3_nt: TGTGCCAGCAGTTACTCGCTCCGGGGTGTCGAGCAGTACTTC; cdr3_aa: CASSYSLRGVEQYF
d_call: TRBD2; clone_size: .; v_call: TRBV27; j_call: TRBJ2-3; cdr3_nt: TGTGCCAGCAGTCCCCAATCGAGCGGGAGAACAGATACGCAGTATTTT; cdr3_aa: CASSPQSSGRTDTQYF
d_call: TRBD1; clone_size: .; v_call: TRBV29-1; j_call: TRBJ1-2; cdr3_nt: TGCAGCGTTGGGACAGGCTTGTTAGGAGGCTACACCTTC; cdr3_aa: CSVGTGLLGGYTF
d_call: TRBD2; clone_size: .; v_call: TRBV7-9; j_call: TRBJ2-7; cdr3_nt: TGTGCCAGCAGCTCTATACTAGCGGGAGGGCCCCACGAGCAGTACTTC; cdr3_aa: CASSSILAGGPHEQYF